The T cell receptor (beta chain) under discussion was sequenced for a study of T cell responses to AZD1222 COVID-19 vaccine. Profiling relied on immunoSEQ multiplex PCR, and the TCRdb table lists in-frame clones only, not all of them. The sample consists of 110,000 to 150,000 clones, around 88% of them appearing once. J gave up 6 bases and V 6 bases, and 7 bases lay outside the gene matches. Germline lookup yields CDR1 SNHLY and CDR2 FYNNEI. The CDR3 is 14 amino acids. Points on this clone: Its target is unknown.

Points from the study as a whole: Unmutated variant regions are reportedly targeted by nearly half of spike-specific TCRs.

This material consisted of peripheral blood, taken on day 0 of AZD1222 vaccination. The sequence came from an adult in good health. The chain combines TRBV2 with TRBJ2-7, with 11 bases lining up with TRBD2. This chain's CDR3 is CASRLDLAGGEQYF. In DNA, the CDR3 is TGTGCCAGCAGACTGGACCTAGCGGGAGGCGAGCAGTACTTC.